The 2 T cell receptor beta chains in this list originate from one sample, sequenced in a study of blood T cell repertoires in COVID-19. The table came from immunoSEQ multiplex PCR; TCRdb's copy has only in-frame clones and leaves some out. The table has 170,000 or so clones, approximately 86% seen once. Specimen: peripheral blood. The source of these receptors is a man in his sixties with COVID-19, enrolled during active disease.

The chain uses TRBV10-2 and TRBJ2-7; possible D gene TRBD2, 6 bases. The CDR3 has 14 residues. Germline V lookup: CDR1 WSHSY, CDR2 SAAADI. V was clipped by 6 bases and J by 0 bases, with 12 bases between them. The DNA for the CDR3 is TGCGCCAGCAGCCTAGCGCAGAGCTCCTACGAGCAGTACTTC. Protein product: CASSLAQSSYEQYF.

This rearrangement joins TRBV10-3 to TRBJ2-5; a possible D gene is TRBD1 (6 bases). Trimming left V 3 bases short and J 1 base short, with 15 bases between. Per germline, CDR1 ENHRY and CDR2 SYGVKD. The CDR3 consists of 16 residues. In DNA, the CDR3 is TGTGCCATCAGTGAATTAACCGGACAGAGCCAAGAGACCCAGTACTTC. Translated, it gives CAISELTGQSQETQYF.